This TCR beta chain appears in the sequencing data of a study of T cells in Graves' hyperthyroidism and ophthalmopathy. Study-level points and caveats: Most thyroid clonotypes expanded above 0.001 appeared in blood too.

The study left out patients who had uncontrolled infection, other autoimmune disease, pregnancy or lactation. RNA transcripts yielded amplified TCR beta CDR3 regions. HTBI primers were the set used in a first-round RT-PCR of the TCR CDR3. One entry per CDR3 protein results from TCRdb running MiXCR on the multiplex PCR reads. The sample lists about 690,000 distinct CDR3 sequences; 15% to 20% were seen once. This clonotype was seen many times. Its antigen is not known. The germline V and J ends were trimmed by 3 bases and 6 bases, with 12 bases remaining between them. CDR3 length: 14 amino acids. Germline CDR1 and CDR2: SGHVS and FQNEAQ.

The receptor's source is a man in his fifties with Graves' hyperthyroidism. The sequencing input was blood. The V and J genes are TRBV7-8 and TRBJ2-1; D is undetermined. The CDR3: CASSLLVLGNEQFF. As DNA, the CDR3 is TGTGCCAGCAGCTTGCTGGTTCTAGGCAATGAGCAGTTCTTC.